The present T cell receptor (beta chain) was sequenced within a study of T cells in Graves' hyperthyroidism and ophthalmopathy. Regarding this clonotype: Its matching antigen is unknown.

Amplified TCR beta CDR3 regions derived from RNA transcripts. TCR CDR3 regions were first amplified by RT-PCR with HTBI primers. A single record per CDR3 protein comes from TCRdb applying MiXCR to the multiplex PCR reads. In the table there are roughly 250,000 distinct CDR3 sequences, 22% of which are singletons. The study, taken as a whole, reports: It was a median about 7.1 months before onset that the model predicted ophthalmopathy.

Sequencing input: blood. The origin of this receptor is a man younger than 40 with Graves' ophthalmopathy.

CDR3 loop: CASSPLKGGGYTF. CDR3 nucleotide sequence: TGTGCCAGCAGCCCCCTGAAAGGCGGAGGCTACACCTTC. The V call is TRBV27, the J call TRBJ1-2; D is unclear. The CDR3 sequence is 13 residues long. Trimming left V 6 bases short and J 8 bases short, with 16 bases between. The germline V gene has CDR1 MNHEY and CDR2 SMNVEV (reference sequence).